This passage covers 32 T cell receptor beta chains from one sample sequenced in a study of blood T cell repertoires in COVID-19. Clones were sequenced by immunoSEQ multiplex PCR, and TCRdb holds only the in-frame ones, with some missing. The sample includes 79,000 or so clones, 65% to 90% seen only once; the top ten take over 15%. Input material: peripheral blood. The receptors were sampled from a human donor in a cohort sampled during active COVID-19.

The CDR3 sequence is CASSYSRGPYTEAFF. The CDR3, as DNA: TGTGCCAGCAGTTACTCGAGGGGGCCGTACACTGAAGCTTTCTTT. The chain links TRBV6-2 or TRBV6-3 to TRBJ1-1; 7 nucleotides line up with TRBD1. The CDR3 is made up of 15 amino acids. Germline V CDR1 and CDR2: MNHEY, SVGEGT. V dropped 0 bases and J dropped 3; count of bases not matched to a gene: 4.

V usage is TRBV5-1 and J usage is TRBJ1-2, with 9 bases matching TRBD1. Germline assignment: CDR1 SGHRS and CDR2 YFSETQ. Trimming cost V 1 base and J 4 bases; bases outside gene matches: 5. The CDR3 consists of 15 residues. CDR3 in amino acids: CASSLRTGDVYGYTF. The CDR3 region has the DNA TGCGCCAGCAGCTTGAGGACAGGGGACGTCTATGGCTACACCTTC.

This rearrangement joins TRBV4-2 to TRBJ2-3; 7 bases align to TRBD1. The CDR3 is made up of 17 amino acids. Germline trimming cut 0 bases from V and 4 bases from J; bases unmatched to any gene: 10. Germline CDR1 reads LGHNA; CDR2 reads YNFKEQ. This CDR3 is CASSQEGVGGFPDTQYF. CDR3 coding DNA: TGTGCCAGCAGCCAAGAGGGAGTAGGGGGCTTTCCAGATACGCAGTATTTT.

V gene TRBV27 combines with J gene TRBJ2-1; 8 bases align to TRBD1. The trim removed 5 bases at V and 2 bases at J, leaving 11 bases unmatched. This CDR3 is built from 17 residues. Germline CDR1 reads MNHEY; CDR2 reads SMNVEV (reference sequence). In DNA form, the CDR3 reads TGTGCCAGCAGTCCCCCCGCCGGGACAGGCCCCTACAATGAGCAGTTCTTC. It specifies CASSPPAGTGPYNEQFF.

The rearrangement joins TRBV5-1 to TRBJ1-4, with 7 nucleotides matching TRBD1. The trim removed 4 bases at V and 5 bases at J, leaving 5 bases unmatched. This CDR3 is built from 14 residues. Germline-derived CDR1 and CDR2 are SGHRS and YFSETQ. The CDR3 DNA follows: TGCGCCAGCAGCCGACAGGGCGCGAATGAAAAACTGTTTTTT. It encodes CASSRQGANEKLFF.

The chain is built from TRBV7-2 and TRBJ1-5; 9 positions match TRBD1. Germline lookup yields CDR1 SGHTA and CDR2 FQGNSA. Unmatched junction bases numbered 8, after V lost 5 bases and J lost 6 bases. The CDR3 has 15 residues. The CDR3 reads CASSPTGGETQPQHF. CDR3 nucleotide sequence: TGTGCCAGCAGCCCCACAGGGGGCGAGACTCAGCCCCAGCATTTT.

The V gene is TRBV9, the J gene TRBJ2-3; TRBD2 might be the D (7 bases). This CDR3 contains 17 residues. Germline CDR1 is SGDLS and CDR2 is YYNGEE. V was shortened by 4 bases and J by 4 bases, with 22 bases between the two germline ends. CDR3 sequence (DNA): TGTGCCAGCAGCCCTCGAGAGAGGGGGGGGAGAGCAGATACGCAGTATTTT. Translated: CASSPRERGGRADTQYF.

This clone was detected a few times. The gene calls are TRBV6-5 and TRBJ1-5, with D hard to call. The CDR3 is 14 residues long. Germline-derived CDR1 and CDR2 are MNHEY and SVGAGI. The ends were cut back, 6 bases at V and 2 bases at J, with 11 bases in the middle. In nucleotides, the CDR3 is TGTGCCAGCAGGGTACATGTCGGCAATCAGCCCCAGCATTTT. Encoded protein: CASRVHVGNQPQHF.

V is TRBV5-1 and J is TRBJ2-5; possibly TRBD2 for D (6 bases). V lost 1 base and J 3 bases, leaving 10 bases between the germline ends. CDR1 and CDR2 from the germline V gene are SGHRS and YFSETQ. The CDR3 totals 14 residues. CDR3 residues: CASSLRRVEETQYF. In DNA form, the CDR3 reads TGCGCCAGCAGCTTGAGGAGGGTAGAAGAGACCCAGTACTTC. The variable domain in full, completed from reference TRBV5-1 and TRBJ2-5, reads KAGVTQTPRYLIKTRGQQVTLSCSPISGHRSVSWYQQTPGQGLQFLFEYFSETQRNKGNFPGRFSGRQFSNSRSEMNVSTLELGDSALYLCASSLRRVEETQYFGPGTRLLVL.

The rearrangement links TRBV6-6 to TRBJ2-7; the D gene is possibly TRBD1 (8 bases). Looked up from germline, CDR1 is MNHNY and CDR2 is SVGAGI (reference sequence). The CDR3 has 15 residues. Deletions cut 2 bases from V and 4 bases from J, with 15 bases between. CDR3 residues: CASSYQGQGGYEQYF. In DNA form, the CDR3 reads TGTGCCAGCAGTTACCAAGGACAGGGAGGGTACGAGCAGTACTTC.

This clone has more than one count but fewer than ten. This chain joins TRBV3-1 (or the pseudogene TRBV3-2) and TRBJ1-2; 10 bases line up with TRBD1. The ends lost 4 bases at V and 8 bases at J; junction bases unmatched: 4. The CDR3 is made up of 13 amino acids. Germline values: CDR1 LGHDT, CDR2 YNNKEL (reference sequence). The CDR3 region has the DNA TGTGCCAGCAGCCTCGGGACAGGGGACGGCTACACCTTC. It encodes CASSLGTGDGYTF.

This chain connects TRBV4-1 to TRBJ2-7; D is perhaps TRBD2 (5 bases). Trimming removed 3 bases from V and 3 bases from J, with 6 bases in between. In germline, CDR1 is MGHRA, CDR2 YSYEKL. This CDR3 contains 12 residues. The CDR3 coding sequence is TGCGCCAGCAGCCAGGCGGGCTACGAGCAGTACTTC. Encoded protein: CASSQAGYEQYF.

This clone was seen only a few times. This chain joins TRBV7-2 and TRBJ2-7, with 8 nucleotides matching TRBD2. Looked up from germline, CDR1 is SGHTA and CDR2 is FQGNSA. The CDR3 has 18 residues. V lost 1 base and J lost 4; bases outside the gene matches: 15. The CDR3 sequence is CASSLVPSGGTRGYEQYF. The DNA for the CDR3 is TGTGCCAGCAGCTTAGTCCCCTCGGGGGGGACAAGGGGGTACGAGCAGTACTTC. Full variable domain (missing parts from reference TRBV7-2 and TRBJ2-7): GAGVSQSPSNKVTEKGKDVELRCDPISGHTALYWYRQSLGQGLEFLIYFQGNSAPDKSGLPSDRFSAERTGGSVSTLTIQRTQQEDSAVYLCASSLVPSGGTRGYEQYFGPGTRLTVT.

The V gene is TRBV6-6, the J gene TRBJ2-6; maybe TRBD1 (5 bases). Germline CDR1 and CDR2: MNHNY and SVGAGI (reference sequence). Trimming removed 5 bases from V and 0 bases from J, with 17 bases in between. The CDR3 covers 18 residues. CDR3 region: CASSRTFKDSSGANVLTF. The CDR3 DNA reads TGTGCCAGCAGTCGCACCTTCAAAGACAGCTCTGGGGCCAACGTCCTGACTTTC.

This chain uses TRBV7-7 with TRBJ2-5; TRBD1 might be the D (6 bases). The V gene lost 3 bases and the J gene lost 3 bases, with 8 bases spanning the gap. CDR1 is SSHAT and CDR2 is FNYEAQ in the germline V gene (reference sequence). The CDR3 covers 13 residues. CDR3 sequence reads: CASSFGQKETQYF. The CDR3 region has the DNA TGTGCCAGCAGCTTTGGACAGAAAGAGACCCAGTACTTC.

This chain links TRBV10-2 with TRBJ2-6; D uncertain. V lost 8 bases to trimming and J lost 0 bases, with 11 bases between them. The CDR3 length is 15 residues. Per the germline V gene, CDR1 is WSHSY and CDR2 is SAAADI. CDR3 sequence (DNA): TGCGCCAGCGGAAGCAGGAACTCTGGGGCCAACGTCCTGACTTTC. This encodes CASGSRNSGANVLTF.

The chain uses TRBV27 and TRBJ2-7; 9 bases fit TRBD2. This CDR3 is built from 14 residues. Germline loops: CDR1 MNHEY, CDR2 SMNVEV (reference sequence). V shed 2 bases, J shed 5 bases, and the junction held 4 bases outside the gene matches. The CDR3 region has the DNA TGTGCCAGCAGTTTAGATCCTAGCGGGGACGAGCAGTACTTC. This encodes CASSLDPSGDEQYF.

The chain combines TRBV2 with TRBJ2-1; 10 nucleotides align to TRBD2. Germline CDR1 and CDR2: SNHLY and FYNNEI. The junction had 3 bases not matched to a gene; V was cut back by 5 bases and J by 8 bases. CDR3 length equals 13 residues. The CDR3 region is CASSPTSGDEQFF. The CDR3 DNA sequence: TGTGCCAGCAGTCCCACTAGCGGGGATGAGCAGTTCTTC.

The V gene is TRBV2, the J gene TRBJ2-7, with D perhaps TRBD2 (6 bases). Germline V gene sequence: CDR1 SNHLY, CDR2 FYNNEI. Trimming removed 3 bases at V and 7 bases at J, with 22 bases between. The CDR3 consists of 16 residues. The CDR3 region has the DNA TGTGCCAGCAGTGATGAAGGAGGGCCGGGTATGAGGGAGCAGTACTTC. Protein product: CASSDEGGPGMREQYF. Complete variable domain (other parts from reference TRBV2 and TRBJ2-7): EPEVTQTPSHQVTQMGQEVILRCVPISNHLYFYWYRQILGQKVEFLVSFYNNEISEKSEIFDDQFSVERPDGSNFTLKIRSTKLEDSAMYFCASSDEGGPGMREQYFGPGTRLTVT.

V gene TRBV13 combines with J gene TRBJ2-7; TRBD2 matches 8 bases. With V trimmed by 1 base and J by 2 bases, 7 bases remained unmatched. The CDR3 runs 16 residues. Per the germline V gene, CDR1 is PRHDT and CDR2 is FYEKMQ (reference sequence). Written as DNA, the CDR3 is TGTGCCAGCAGCTTAGAGGCTAGCGGGTCCCCCTACGAGCAGTACTTC. It codes for CASSLEASGSPYEQYF.

The chain links TRBV5-1 to TRBJ2-7, with 10 nucleotides matching TRBD1. V trimming: 4 bases; J trimming: 0 bases; junction bases outside the gene matches: 7. This CDR3 has 16 amino acids. Germline V gene sequence: CDR1 SGHRS, CDR2 YFSETQ. The CDR3, as DNA: TGCGCCAGCAGCCGGACAGGGGGGACAGGCTCCTACGAGCAGTACTTC. This translates into CASSRTGGTGSYEQYF. Variable domain in full (rest from reference TRBV5-1 and TRBJ2-7): KAGVTQTPRYLIKTRGQQVTLSCSPISGHRSVSWYQQTPGQGLQFLFEYFSETQRNKGNFPGRFSGRQFSNSRSEMNVSTLELGDSALYLCASSRTGGTGSYEQYFGPGTRLTVT.

The rearrangement links TRBV5-1 to TRBJ1-2; D ambiguous. The CDR3 consists of 14 residues. Germline values: CDR1 SGHRS, CDR2 YFSETQ. Trimming pared 0 bases from V and 4 bases from J, leaving 10 bases between. The CDR3 reads CASSLEASGYGYTF. DNA for the CDR3: TGCGCCAGCAGCTTGGAAGCCTCTGGCTATGGCTACACCTTC.

V and J are TRBV29-1 and TRBJ2-3; tentative D call: TRBD1 (6 bases). Germline CDR1 and CDR2: SQVTM and ANQGSEA. The V end was cut by 0 bases, the J end by 6 bases, with 10 bases between. The CDR3 spans 13 residues. CDR3 nucleotides: TGCAGCGTTGAAGACCAGGGGTCGGATACGCAGTATTTT. Protein sequence: CSVEDQGSDTQYF.

This clone was detected only a few times. The chain has TRBV6-6 and TRBJ1-1; TRBD1 matches 10 bases. The CDR3 contains 15 residues. Losses at the gene ends were 8 bases for V and 0 bases for J; bases not matched to a gene: 6. Germline CDR1 reads MNHNY; CDR2 reads SVGAGI (reference sequence). For the CDR3, the DNA is TGTGCCAGCGTCACGGGACAGGGGTTGAACACTGAAGCTTTCTTT. Residues: CASVTGQGLNTEAFF.

The V gene is TRBV5-1, the J gene TRBJ2-7; 10 positions match TRBD1. V lost 0 bases, J lost 3 bases, and 9 bases stayed unmatched. CDR3 size: 17 residues. In germline, CDR1 is SGHRS, CDR2 YFSETQ. The CDR3: CASSLGPGTGAHYEQYF. Here the CDR3 DNA reads TGCGCCAGCAGCTTGGGCCCCGGGACAGGGGCTCACTACGAGCAGTACTTC.

The V call is TRBV3-1 (or the pseudogene TRBV3-2), the J call TRBJ2-5; weak D call: TRBD1 (6 bases). There are 14 residues in the CDR3. V lost 6 bases and J 3 bases, leaving 14 bases between the germline ends. Germline CDR1 LGHDT, CDR2 YNNKEL (reference sequence). CDR3 bases: TGTGCCAGCAGACCCCGGGACACAAAAGAGACCCAGTACTTC. This encodes CASRPRDTKETQYF.

The chain carries TRBV30 and TRBJ1-1, with a weak D call TRBD1 (5 bases). Trimming took off 3 bases at V and 1 base at J, with 9 bases between the two ends. CDR1 is GTSNPN, CDR2 SVGIG, per germline (reference sequence). This CDR3 is 13 amino acids long. This CDR3 is CAWSLGGNTEAFF. Here the CDR3 DNA reads TGTGCCTGGAGCCTCGGGGGGAACACTGAAGCTTTCTTT.

The chain has TRBV21-1 and TRBJ1-6; TRBD1 reflects the table's D call only, with no check against the DNA. TRBV21-1 represents a pseudogene. CDR3 size: 18 residues. The CDR3 here is CASSKAGQGRSENSPLHF. CDR3 sequence (DNA): TGTGCCAGCAGCAAAGCAGGACAGGGTCGTTCGGAGAATTCACCCCTCCACTTT.

The rearrangement joins TRBV19 to TRBJ1-3; no clear D. The germline CDR1 and CDR2 sequences are LNHDA and SQIVND (reference sequence). Trimming stripped 6 bases from V and 9 bases from J, with 9 bases between. The CDR3 runs to 11 residues. CDR3: CASRTPGTIYF. CDR3 sequence (DNA): TGTGCCAGTAGGACCCCGGGCACCATATATTTT.

The chain combines TRBV28 with TRBJ2-7; D is perhaps TRBD2 (5 bases). Per germline, CDR1 MDHEN and CDR2 SYDVKM. V was shortened by 1 base and J by 2 bases, with 12 bases between the two germline ends. The CDR3 has 15 amino acids. CDR3 sequence reads: CASSLSHPRAYEQYF. The CDR3 nucleotides read TGTGCCAGCAGTTTATCTCATCCGAGGGCCTACGAGCAGTACTTC.

The chain links TRBV2 to TRBJ1-1, with D tentatively TRBD1 (6 bases). Trimming took off 7 bases at V and 1 base at J, with 13 bases between the two ends. Germline CDR1 SNHLY, CDR2 FYNNEI. The CDR3 runs to 14 residues. The CDR3 region is CASTGTLANTEAFF. The CDR3 DNA sequence: TGTGCCAGCACTGGGACATTAGCGAACACTGAAGCTTTCTTT.

As for this clone: Additional DNA sequences in this sample encode the identical CDR3. The rearrangement joins TRBV29-1 to TRBJ1-5, with 8 bases that match TRBD1. Per germline, CDR1 SQVTM and CDR2 ANQGSEA. CDR3 length equals 13 residues. The J segment lost 4 bases and the V segment lost 5 bases, leaving 4 bases of the junction unmatched. The CDR3 sequence: CSVTTGVNQPQHF. CDR3 DNA: TGCAGCGTTACGACAGGGGTTAATCAGCCCCAGCATTTT.